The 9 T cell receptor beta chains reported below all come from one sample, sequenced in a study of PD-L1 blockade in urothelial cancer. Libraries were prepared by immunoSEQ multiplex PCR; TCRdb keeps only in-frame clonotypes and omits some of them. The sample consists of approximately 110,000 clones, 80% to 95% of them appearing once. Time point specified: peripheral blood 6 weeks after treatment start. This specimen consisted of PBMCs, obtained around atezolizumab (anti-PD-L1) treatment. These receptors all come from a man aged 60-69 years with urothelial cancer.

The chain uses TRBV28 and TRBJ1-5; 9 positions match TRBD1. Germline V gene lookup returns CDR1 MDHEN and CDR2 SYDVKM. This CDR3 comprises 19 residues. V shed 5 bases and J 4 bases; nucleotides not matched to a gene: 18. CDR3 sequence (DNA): TGTGCCAGCAGTACGGGCGGACAGGGGACTTTTCAGGGGAATCAGCCCCAGCATTTT. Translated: CASSTGGQGTFQGNQPQHF.

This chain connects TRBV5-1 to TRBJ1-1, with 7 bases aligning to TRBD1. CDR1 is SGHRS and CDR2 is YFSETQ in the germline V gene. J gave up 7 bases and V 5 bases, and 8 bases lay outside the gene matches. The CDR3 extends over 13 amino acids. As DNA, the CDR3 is TGCGCCAGCAGGGAAAATACAGGGGATGAAGCTTTCTTT. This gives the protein CASRENTGDEAFF.

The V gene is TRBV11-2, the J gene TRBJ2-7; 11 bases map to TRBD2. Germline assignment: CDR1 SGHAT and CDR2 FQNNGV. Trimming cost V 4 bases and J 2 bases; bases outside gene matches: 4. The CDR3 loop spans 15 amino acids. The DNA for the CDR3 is TGTGCCAGCAGCTCTAGACTAGCGGGGACCTACGAGCAGTACTTC. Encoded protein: CASSSRLAGTYEQYF.

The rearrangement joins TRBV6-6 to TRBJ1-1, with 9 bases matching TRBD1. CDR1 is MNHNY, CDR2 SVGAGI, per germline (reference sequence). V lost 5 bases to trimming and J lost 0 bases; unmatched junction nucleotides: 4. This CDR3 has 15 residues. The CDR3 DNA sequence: TGTGCCAGCAGTCGGACAGGGGCCATGAACACTGAAGCTTTCTTT. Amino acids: CASSRTGAMNTEAFF.

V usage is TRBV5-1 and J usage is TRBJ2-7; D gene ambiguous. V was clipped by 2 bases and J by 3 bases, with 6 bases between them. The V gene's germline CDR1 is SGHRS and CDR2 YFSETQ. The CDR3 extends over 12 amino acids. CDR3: CASSLPSYEQYF. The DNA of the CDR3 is TGCGCCAGCAGCTTACCCAGCTACGAGCAGTACTTC.

This CDR3 is CASSSTPRQFYNSPLHF. The CDR3 DNA sequence: TGTGCCAGCAGCTCAACTCCTCGCCAATTCTATAATTCACCCCTCCACTTT. The chain links TRBV7-2 to TRBJ1-6, with no clear D. Trimming shortened V by 4 bases and J by 3 bases, and 16 bases separated the two germline ends. Germline loops: CDR1 SGHTA, CDR2 FQGNSA. The CDR3 has 17 residues.

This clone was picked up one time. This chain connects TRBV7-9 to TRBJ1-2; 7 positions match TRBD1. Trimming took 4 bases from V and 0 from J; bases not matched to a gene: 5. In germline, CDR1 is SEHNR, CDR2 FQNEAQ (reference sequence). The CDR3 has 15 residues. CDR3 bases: TGTGCCAGCAGCTCTTGGGACAGACCTAACTATGGCTACACCTTC. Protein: CASSSWDRPNYGYTF.

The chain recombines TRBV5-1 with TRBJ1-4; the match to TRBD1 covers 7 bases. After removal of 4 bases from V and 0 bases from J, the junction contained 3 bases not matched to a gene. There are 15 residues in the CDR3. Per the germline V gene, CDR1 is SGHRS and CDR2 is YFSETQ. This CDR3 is CASSHGTATNEKLFF. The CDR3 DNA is TGCGCCAGCAGCCACGGGACAGCAACTAATGAAAAACTGTTTTTT. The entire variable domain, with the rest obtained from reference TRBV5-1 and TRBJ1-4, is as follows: KAGVTQTPRYLIKTRGQQVTLSCSPISGHRSVSWYQQTPGQGLQFLFEYFSETQRNKGNFPGRFSGRQFSNSRSEMNVSTLELGDSALYLCASSHGTATNEKLFFGSGTQLSVL.

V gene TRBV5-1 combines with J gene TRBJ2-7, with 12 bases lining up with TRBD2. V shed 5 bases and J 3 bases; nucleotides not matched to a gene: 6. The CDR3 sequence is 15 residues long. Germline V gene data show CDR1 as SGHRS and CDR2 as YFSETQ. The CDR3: CASSSGLAGLYEQYF. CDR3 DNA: TGCGCCAGCAGTTCCGGACTAGCGGGACTCTACGAGCAGTACTTC.